A single T cell receptor beta chain is shown here with its context. Its antigen is currently unknown. This CDR3 comprises 13 residues. Germline V CDR1 and CDR2: SQVTM, ANQGSEA. With 7 bases removed from V and 8 bases from J, the gap between germline ends came to 20 bases. The PCR employed 60 Vbeta primers together with 13 Jbeta primers. This table comes from immunoSEQ multiplex PCR, and its TCRdb copy is limited to in-frame clones, with some not included. The data hold fewer than 80,000 clones, with 67% observed a single time. This entry comes from a study of cytomegalovirus exposure and HLA in healthy donors. Study-wide results and caveats: A prior analysis recorded that most TCR beta V segments were productive about 87% or about 30% of the time.

This clonotype was obtained from a woman between 50 and 59 years old in good health and CMV-seropositive. The sample consisted of PBMCs. The rearrangement joins TRBV29-1 to TRBJ1-2; D not resolved. In nucleotides, the CDR3 is TGCAGCGCCTCAGGCGTGGCGGGAGAAGGCTACACCTTC. It yields the protein CSASGVAGEGYTF.